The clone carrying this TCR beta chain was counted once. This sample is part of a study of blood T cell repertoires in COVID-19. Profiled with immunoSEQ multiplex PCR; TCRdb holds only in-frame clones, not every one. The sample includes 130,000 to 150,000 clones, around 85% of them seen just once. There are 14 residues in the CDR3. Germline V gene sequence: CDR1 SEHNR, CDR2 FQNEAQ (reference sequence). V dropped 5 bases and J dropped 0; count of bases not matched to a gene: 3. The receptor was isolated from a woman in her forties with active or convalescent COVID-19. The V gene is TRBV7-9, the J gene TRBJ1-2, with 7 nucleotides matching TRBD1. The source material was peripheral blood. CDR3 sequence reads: CASSPGTANYGYTF. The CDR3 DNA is TGTGCCAGCAGCCCCGGGACAGCTAACTATGGCTACACCTTC.